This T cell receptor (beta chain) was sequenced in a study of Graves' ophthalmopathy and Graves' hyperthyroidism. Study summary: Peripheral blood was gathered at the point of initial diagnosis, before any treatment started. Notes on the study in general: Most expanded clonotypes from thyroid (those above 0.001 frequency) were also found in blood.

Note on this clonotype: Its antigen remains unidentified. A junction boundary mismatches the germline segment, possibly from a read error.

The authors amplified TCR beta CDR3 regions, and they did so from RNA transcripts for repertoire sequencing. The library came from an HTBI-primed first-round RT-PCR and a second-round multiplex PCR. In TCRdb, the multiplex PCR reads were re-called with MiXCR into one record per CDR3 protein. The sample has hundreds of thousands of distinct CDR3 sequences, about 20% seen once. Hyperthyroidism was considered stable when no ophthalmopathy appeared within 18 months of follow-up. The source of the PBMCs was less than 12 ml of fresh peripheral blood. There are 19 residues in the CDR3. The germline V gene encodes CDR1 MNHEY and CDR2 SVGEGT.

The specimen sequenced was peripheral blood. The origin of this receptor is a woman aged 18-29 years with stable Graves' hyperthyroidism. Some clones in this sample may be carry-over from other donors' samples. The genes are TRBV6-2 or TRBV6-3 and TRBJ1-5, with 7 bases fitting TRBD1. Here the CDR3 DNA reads TGTGCCAGCAGTTTCTCGACAGGGAAGGCCCAATATAGCGATCAGCCCCAGCATTTT. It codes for CASSFSTGKAQYSDQPQHF.